This TCR beta chain was sequenced for a study of technical replicates of blood from several donors. Only in-frame clones appear in the TCRdb table, and some are missing; sequencing was by immunoSEQ multiplex PCR. The top ten clones hold 0.2% to 0.25% of a sample with 98,000 or so clones, about 95% of them seen once. The CDR3 contains 14 residues. Germline CDR1 SGHVS, CDR2 FNYEAQ. Trimming took 5 bases from V and 2 from J; bases not matched to a gene: 6. The receptor comes from a human donor in good health. The sequenced material came from T cells isolated from PBMCs. The chain couples TRBV7-6 to TRBJ2-7, with 7 bases lining up with TRBD2. The CDR3 protein is CASSPGGGTYEQYF. The DNA of the CDR3 is TGTGCCAGCAGCCCAGGCGGGGGAACCTACGAGCAGTACTTC. The entire variable domain, with the rest obtained from reference TRBV7-6 and TRBJ2-7, is as follows: GAGVSQSPRYKVTKRGQDVALRCDPISGHVSLYWYRQALGQGPEFLTYFNYEAQQDKSGLPNDRFSAERPEGSISTLTIQRTEQRDSAMYRCASSPGGGTYEQYFGPGTRLTVT.